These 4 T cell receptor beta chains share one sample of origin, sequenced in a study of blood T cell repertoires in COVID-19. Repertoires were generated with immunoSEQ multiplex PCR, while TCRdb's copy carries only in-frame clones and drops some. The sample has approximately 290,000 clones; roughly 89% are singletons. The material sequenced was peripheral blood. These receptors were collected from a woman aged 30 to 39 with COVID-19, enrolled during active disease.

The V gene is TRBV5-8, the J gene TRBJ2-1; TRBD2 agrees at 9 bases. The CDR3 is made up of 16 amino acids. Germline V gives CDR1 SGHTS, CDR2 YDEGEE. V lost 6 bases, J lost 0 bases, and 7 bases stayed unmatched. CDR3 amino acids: CASTPQLAGSYNEQFF. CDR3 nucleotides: TGTGCCAGCACCCCCCAACTAGCGGGCTCCTACAATGAGCAGTTCTTC.

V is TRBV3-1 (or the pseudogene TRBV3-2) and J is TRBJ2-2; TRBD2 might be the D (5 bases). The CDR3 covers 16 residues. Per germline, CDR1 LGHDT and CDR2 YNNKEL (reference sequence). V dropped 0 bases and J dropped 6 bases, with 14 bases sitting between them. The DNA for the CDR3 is TGTGCCAGCAGCCAAGAAAGCGAGGGCCATTCCGGGGAGCTGTTTTTT. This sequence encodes CASSQESEGHSGELFF.

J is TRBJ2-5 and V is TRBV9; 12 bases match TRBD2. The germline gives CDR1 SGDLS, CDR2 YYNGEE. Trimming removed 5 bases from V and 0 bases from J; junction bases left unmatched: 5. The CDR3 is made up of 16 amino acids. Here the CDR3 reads CASSATSGGYQETQYF. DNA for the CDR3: TGTGCCAGCAGTGCGACTAGCGGGGGCTACCAAGAGACCCAGTACTTC.

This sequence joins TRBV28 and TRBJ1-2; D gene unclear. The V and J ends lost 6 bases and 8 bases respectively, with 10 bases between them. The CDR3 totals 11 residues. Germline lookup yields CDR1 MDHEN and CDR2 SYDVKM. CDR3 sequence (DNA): TGTGCCAGCAGAGCCCCTTCGGGCTACACCTTC. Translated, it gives CASRAPSGYTF.